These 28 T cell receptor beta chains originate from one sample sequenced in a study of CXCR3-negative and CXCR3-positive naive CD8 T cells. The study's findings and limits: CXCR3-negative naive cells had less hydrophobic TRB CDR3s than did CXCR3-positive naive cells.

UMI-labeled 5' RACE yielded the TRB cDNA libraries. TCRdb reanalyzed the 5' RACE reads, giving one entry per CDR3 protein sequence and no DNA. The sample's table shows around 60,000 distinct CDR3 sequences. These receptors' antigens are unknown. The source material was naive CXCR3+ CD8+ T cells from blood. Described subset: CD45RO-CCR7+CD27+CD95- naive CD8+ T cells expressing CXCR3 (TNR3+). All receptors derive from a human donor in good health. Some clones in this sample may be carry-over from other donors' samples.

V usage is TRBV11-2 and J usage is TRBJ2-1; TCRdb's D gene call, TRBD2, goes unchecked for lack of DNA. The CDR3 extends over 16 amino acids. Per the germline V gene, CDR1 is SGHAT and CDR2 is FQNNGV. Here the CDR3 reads CASSLWTSGSGHEQFF.

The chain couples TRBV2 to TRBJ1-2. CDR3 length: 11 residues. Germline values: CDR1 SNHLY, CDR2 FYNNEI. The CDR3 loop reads CASVGFSGYTF.

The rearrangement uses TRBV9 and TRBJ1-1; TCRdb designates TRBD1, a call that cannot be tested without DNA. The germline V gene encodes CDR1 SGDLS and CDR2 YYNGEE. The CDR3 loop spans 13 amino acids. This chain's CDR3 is CASSVEAGAEAFF.

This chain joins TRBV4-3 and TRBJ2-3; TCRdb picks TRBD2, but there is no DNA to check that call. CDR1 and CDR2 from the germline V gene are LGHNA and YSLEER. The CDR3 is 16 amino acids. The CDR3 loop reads CASSQDTSGGAGTQYF.

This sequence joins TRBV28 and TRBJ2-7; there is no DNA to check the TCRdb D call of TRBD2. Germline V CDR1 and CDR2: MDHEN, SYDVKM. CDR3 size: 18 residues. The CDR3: CASSLLGMTSGGTYEQCF.

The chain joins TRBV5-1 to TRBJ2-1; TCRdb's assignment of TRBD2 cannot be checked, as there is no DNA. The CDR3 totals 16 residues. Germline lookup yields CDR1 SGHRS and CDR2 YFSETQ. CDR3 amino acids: CASSPGLAGGPYEQFF.

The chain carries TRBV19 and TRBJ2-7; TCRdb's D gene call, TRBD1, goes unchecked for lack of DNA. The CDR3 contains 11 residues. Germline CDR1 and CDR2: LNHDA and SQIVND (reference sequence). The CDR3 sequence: CASTEGVEQYF.

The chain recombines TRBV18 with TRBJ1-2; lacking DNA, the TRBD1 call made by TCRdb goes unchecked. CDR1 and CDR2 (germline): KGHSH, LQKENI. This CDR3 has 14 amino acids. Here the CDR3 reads CAVSEGQGYYGYTF.

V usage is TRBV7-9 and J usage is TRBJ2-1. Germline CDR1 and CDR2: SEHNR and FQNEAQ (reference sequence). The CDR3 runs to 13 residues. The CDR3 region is CASSLAVDNEQFF.

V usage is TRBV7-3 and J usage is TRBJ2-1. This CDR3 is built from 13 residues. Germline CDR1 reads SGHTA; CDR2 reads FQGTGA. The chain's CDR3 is CASSLGIGYEQFF.

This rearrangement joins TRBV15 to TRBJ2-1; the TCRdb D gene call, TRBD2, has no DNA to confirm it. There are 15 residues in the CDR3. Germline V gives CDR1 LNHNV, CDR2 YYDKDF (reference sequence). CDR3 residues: CATRPAGDSYNEQFF.

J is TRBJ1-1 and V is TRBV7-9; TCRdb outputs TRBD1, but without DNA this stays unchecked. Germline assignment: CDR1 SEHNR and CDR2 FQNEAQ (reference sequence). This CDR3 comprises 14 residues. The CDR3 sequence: CASSPDRGNTEAFF.

The CDR3 sequence: CASSYETGAYEQYF. The J gene is TRBJ2-7, the V gene TRBV6-5. CDR1 is MNHEY and CDR2 is SVGAGI in the germline V gene. The CDR3 contains 14 residues.

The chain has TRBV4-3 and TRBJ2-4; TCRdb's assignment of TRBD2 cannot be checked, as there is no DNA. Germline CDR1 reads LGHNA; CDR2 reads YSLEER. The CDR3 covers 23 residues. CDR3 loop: CASSQVATSWDSNLDVAKNIQYF.

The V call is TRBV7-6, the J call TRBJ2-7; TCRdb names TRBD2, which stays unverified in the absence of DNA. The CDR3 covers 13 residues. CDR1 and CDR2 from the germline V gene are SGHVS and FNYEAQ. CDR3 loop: CASSREGGNEQYF.

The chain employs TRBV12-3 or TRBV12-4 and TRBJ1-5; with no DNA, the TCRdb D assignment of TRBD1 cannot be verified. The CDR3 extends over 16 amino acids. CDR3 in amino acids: CASSSPQGIGNQPQHF.

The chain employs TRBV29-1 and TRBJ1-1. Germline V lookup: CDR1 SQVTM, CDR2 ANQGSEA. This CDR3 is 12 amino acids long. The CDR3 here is CSVQGGETEAFF.

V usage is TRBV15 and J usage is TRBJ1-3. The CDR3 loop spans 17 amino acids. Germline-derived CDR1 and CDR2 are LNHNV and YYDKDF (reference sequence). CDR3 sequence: CATSNFPRTEPGNTIYF. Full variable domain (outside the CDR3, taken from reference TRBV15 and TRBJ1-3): DAMVIQNPRYQVTQFGKPVTLSCSQTLNHNVMYWYQQKSSQAPKLLFHYYDKDFNNEADTPDNFQSRRPNTSFCFLDIRSPGLGDTAMYLCATSNFPRTEPGNTIYFGEGSWLTVV.

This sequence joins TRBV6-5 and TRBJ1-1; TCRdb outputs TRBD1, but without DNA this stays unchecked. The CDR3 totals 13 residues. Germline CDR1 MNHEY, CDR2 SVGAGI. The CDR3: CASNPARGTEAFF.

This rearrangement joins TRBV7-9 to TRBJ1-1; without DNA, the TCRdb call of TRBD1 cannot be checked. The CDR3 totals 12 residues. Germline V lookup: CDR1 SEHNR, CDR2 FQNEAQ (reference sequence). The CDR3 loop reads CASRERTVEAFF.

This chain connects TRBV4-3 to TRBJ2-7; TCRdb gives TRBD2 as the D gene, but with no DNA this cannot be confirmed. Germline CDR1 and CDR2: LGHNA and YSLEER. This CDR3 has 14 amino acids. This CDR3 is CASSQGLNFYEQYF.

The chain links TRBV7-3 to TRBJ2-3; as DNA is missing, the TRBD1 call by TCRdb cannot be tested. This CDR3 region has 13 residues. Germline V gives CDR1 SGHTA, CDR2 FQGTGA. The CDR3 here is CASSPGDWNTQYF.

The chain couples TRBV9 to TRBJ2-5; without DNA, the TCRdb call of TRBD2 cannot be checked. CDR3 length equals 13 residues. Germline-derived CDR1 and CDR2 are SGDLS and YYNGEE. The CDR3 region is CASSGTRQETQYF.

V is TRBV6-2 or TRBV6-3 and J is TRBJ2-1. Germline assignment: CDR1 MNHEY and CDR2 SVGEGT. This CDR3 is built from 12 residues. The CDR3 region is CASGFPYNEQFF.

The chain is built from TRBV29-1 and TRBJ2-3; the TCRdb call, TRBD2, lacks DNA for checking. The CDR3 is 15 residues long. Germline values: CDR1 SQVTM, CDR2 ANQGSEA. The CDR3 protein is CSVEIMEGWTDTQYF.

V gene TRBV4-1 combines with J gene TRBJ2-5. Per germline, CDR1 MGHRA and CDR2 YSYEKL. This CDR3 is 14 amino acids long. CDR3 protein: CASSQGRIQETQYF.

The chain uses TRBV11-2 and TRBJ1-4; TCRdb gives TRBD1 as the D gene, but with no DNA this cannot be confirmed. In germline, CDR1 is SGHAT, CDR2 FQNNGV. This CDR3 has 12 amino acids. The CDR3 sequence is CASSLPGEKLFF.

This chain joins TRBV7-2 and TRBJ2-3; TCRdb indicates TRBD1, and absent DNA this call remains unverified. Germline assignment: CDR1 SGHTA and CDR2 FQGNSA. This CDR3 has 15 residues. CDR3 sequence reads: CASRGTSFPTDTQYF.